These T cell receptor beta chains were read from a single sample in a study of vaccination effects on CD4 cells after COVID-19. TCRdb's copy holds only in-frame clones and misses some; the assay was immunoSEQ multiplex PCR. This repertoire shows about 31,000 clones, around 85% found once; its top ten account for 5.8%. Their antigens remain unidentified. The source was CD4+ T cells from PBMCs cultured with SARS-CoV-2 spike peptides, collected after COVID-19 vaccination. The receptor set was obtained from a human donor who received a COVID-19 vaccine. Some clones in this sample may be carry-over from other donors' samples. Both conserved end residues are part of each CDR3. A D gene is named only where the DNA matches it firmly. Clone size is shown for a subset of rows, as once, few, many or a class of expanded clone.

D	size	V	J	CDR3	DNA
NA	NA	TRBV19	TRBJ1-1	CASSTISGPLGTEAFF	TGTGCCAGTAGTACAATCTCAGGTCCACTGGGCACTGAAGCTTTCTTT
NA	NA	TRBV5-1	TRBJ2-3	CASSFSGTSTDTQYF	TGCGCCAGCAGCTTTAGCGGAACTAGCACAGATACGCAGTATTTT
TRBD1	NA	TRBV11-2	TRBJ2-3	CASSKSQGIGTDTQYF	TGTGCCAGCAGCAAGTCACAGGGGATTGGCACAGATACGCAGTATTTT
NA	NA	TRBV27	TRBJ1-4	CASSLGTNNEKLFF	TGTGCCAGCAGTTTAGGGACTAATAATGAAAAACTGTTTTTT
NA	NA	TRBV9	TRBJ1-4	CASSPATNEKLFF	TGTGCCAGCAGTCCGGCAACTAATGAAAAACTGTTTTTT
NA	NA	TRBV5-1	TRBJ2-2	CASSLQSQIRPNTGELFF	TGCGCCAGCAGCTTGCAATCTCAGATCCGCCCAAACACCGGGGAGCTGTTTTTT
NA	NA	TRBV6-6	TRBJ2-3	CASSYNQGRTDTQYF	TGTGCCAGCAGTTACAATCAGGGACGCACAGATACGCAGTATTTT
NA	NA	TRBV5-5	TRBJ1-5	CASSRGQISNQPQHF	TGTGCCAGCAGCCGAGGACAGATTAGCAATCAGCCCCAGCATTTT
TRBD2	NA	TRBV12-5	TRBJ2-1	CASGATSGGSGSYNEQFF	TGTGCTAGTGGCGCGACTAGCGGGGGGTCGGGTTCTTACAATGAGCAGTTCTTC
NA	NA	TRBV6-5	TRBJ1-2	CASSYSSTTGNYGYTF	TGTGCCAGCAGTTACTCATCTACCACAGGGAACTATGGCTACACCTTC
NA	NA	TRBV24-1	TRBJ1-2	CATSDSRGYYGYTF	TGTGCCACCAGTGATTCGAGGGGTTACTATGGCTACACCTTC
NA	once	TRBV6-2/TRBV6-3	TRBJ2-1	CASSSTTSSYNEQFF	TGTGCCAGCAGTTCCACGACCAGCTCCTACAATGAGCAGTTCTTC
TRBD1	medium-sized	TRBV7-2	TRBJ2-1	CASNYPGQVYNEQFF	TGTGCCAGCAACTATCCGGGACAGGTCTACAATGAGCAGTTCTTC
NA	NA	TRBV3-1/TRBV3-2	TRBJ2-2	CASSPSGGAGTGELFF	TGTGCCAGCAGCCCCTCTGGGGGCGCTGGGACCGGGGAGCTGTTTTTT
NA	NA	TRBV7-2	TRBJ2-5	CASSLARETQYF	TGTGCCAGCAGCTTAGCGCGGGAGACCCAGTACTTC
NA	NA	TRBV19	TRBJ2-6	CASSLNLGANVLTF	TGTGCCAGTAGCCTAAATCTTGGGGCCAACGTCCTGACTTTC
NA	NA	TRBV24-1	TRBJ2-3	CAISGSNFVDTQYF	TGTGCCATCAGCGGGTCCAATTTCGTTGATACGCAGTATTTT
TRBD2	NA	TRBV9	TRBJ2-1	CASSVAGTSAAYNEQFF	TGTGCCAGCAGCGTAGCTGGGACTAGCGCGGCCTACAATGAGCAGTTCTTC
TRBD1	NA	TRBV30	TRBJ2-4	CAWSAQGDIQYF	TGTGCCTGGAGTGCACAGGGGGACATTCAGTACTTC
NA	NA	TRBV7-9	TRBJ2-5	CASTKAGVGETQYF	TGTGCCAGCACCAAGGCAGGGGTAGGAGAGACCCAGTACTTC
TRBD1	NA	TRBV19	TRBJ1-1	CASSISPLTGGTATEAFF	TGTGCCAGTAGTATATCCCCGCTGACAGGGGGCACAGCCACTGAAGCTTTCTTT
TRBD1	once	TRBV7-2	TRBJ1-2	CASSLQPGQGTGGYTF	TGTGCCAGCAGCCTACAACCGGGACAGGGTACCGGTGGCTACACCTTC
TRBD1	NA	TRBV4-1	TRBJ1-4	CASSQDPTGQGFEKLFF	TGCGCCAGCAGCCAAGATCCAACCGGACAGGGCTTCGAAAAACTGTTTTTT
NA	NA	TRBV11-2	TRBJ1-1	CASSFGRVNTEAFF	TGTGCCAGCAGCTTCGGACGGGTGAACACTGAAGCTTTCTTT
NA	NA	TRBV15	TRBJ1-1	CATSSETVGTEAFF	TGTGCCACCAGCTCCGAAACGGTGGGGACTGAAGCTTTCTTT
NA	NA	TRBV7-2	TRBJ1-6	CASSRQFNYNSPLHF	TGTGCCAGCTCACGACAGTTCAACTATAATTCACCCCTCCACTTT
NA	NA	TRBV11-2	TRBJ1-1	CASSLDRLAFF	TGTGCCAGCAGCTTAGATCGTCTAGCTTTCTTT
TRBD1	NA	TRBV5-1	TRBJ1-4	CASSLGQRNEKLFF	TGCGCCAGCAGCCTGGGACAGCGAAATGAAAAACTGTTTTTT
NA	NA	TRBV19	TRBJ1-2	CASRRSPWDYGYTF	TGTGCCAGTCGTAGGTCTCCGTGGGACTATGGCTACACCTTC
TRBD2	NA	TRBV7-8	TRBJ2-1	CASSLGLAGINEQFF	TGTGCCAGCAGCTTAGGGCTAGCGGGGATCAATGAGCAGTTCTTC
TRBD2	NA	TRBV3-1/TRBV3-2	TRBJ2-3	CASSQETRGTDTDTQYF	TGTGCCAGCAGCCAAGAAACGCGGGGGACTGACACAGATACGCAGTATTTT
NA	few	TRBV6-5	TRBJ1-6	CASSFRETYNSPLHF	TGTGCCAGCAGTTTCAGGGAGACCTATAATTCACCCCTCCACTTT
NA	NA	TRBV5-1	TRBJ1-1	CASSSRRGQIGTEAFF	TGCGCCAGCAGCTCACGCCGGGGACAAATCGGCACTGAAGCTTTCTTT
NA	NA	TRBV15	TRBJ1-3	CATSRDVNTIYF	TGTGCCACCAGCAGAGATGTTAACACCATATATTTT
NA	NA	TRBV5-6	TRBJ2-3	CASSGLGSDTQYF	TGTGCCAGCAGCGGCCTAGGATCAGATACGCAGTATTTT
TRBD1	NA	TRBV18	TRBJ1-2	CASSPLPGTGSLVGYTF	TGTGCCAGCTCACCCCTTCCCGGGACAGGGTCTTTAGTTGGCTACACCTTC
NA	few	TRBV7-3	TRBJ1-5	CASSLGLTGASYSNQPQHF	TGTGCCAGCAGCTTAGGTTTGACAGGAGCAAGTTATAGCAATCAGCCCCAGCATTTT
NA	NA	TRBV6-5	TRBJ1-2	CASSLGGTPNYGYTF	TGTGCCAGCAGCTTAGGCGGGACGCCTAACTATGGCTACACCTTC
NA	NA	TRBV28	TRBJ1-2	CASRAGGVYGYTF	TGTGCCAGCAGGGCGGGGGGGGTCTATGGCTACACCTTC
NA	once	TRBV5-6	TRBJ1-3	CASSSGRRGNTIYF	TGTGCCAGCAGCTCGGGACGTCGGGGAAACACCATATATTTT
TRBD2	NA	TRBV5-1	TRBJ2-7	CASNEAGAPYEQYF	TGCGCCAGCAATGAAGCGGGGGCTCCCTACGAGCAGTACTTC
NA	NA	TRBV5-8	TRBJ1-6	CASNPLRDNLNSPLHF	TGTGCCAGCAACCCCCTCCGGGACAACCTTAATTCACCCCTCCACTTT
NA	NA	TRBV20-1	TRBJ2-1	CSARAGNEQFF	TGCAGTGCTAGAGCGGGCAATGAGCAGTTCTTC
NA	NA	TRBV14	TRBJ2-2	CASSQVSGAGTGELFF	TGTGCCAGCAGCCAAGTTTCCGGGGCGGGCACCGGGGAGCTGTTTTTT
NA	few	TRBV25-1	TRBJ1-4	CATCDRVNEKLFF	TGTGCCACCTGTGACAGAGTTAATGAAAAACTGTTTTTT
NA	NA	TRBV7-8	TRBJ1-2	CASSLVVLQGPNYGYTF	TGTGCCAGCAGCTTGGTCGTCCTACAAGGACCTAACTATGGCTACACCTTC
TRBD1	few	TRBV7-3	TRBJ2-2	CASSMTGETGELFF	TGTGCCAGCAGCATGACAGGGGAAACCGGGGAGCTGTTTTTT
TRBD1	NA	TRBV19	TRBJ2-1	CASNTEGASYNEQFF	TGTGCCAGTAACACAGAGGGGGCCTCCTACAATGAGCAGTTCTTC
TRBD1	NA	TRBV6-5	TRBJ1-4	CASRLNRGTNEKLFF	TGTGCCAGCAGGCTAAACAGGGGAACTAATGAAAAACTGTTTTTT
NA	NA	TRBV30	TRBJ2-2	CAWSVRTGDTGELFF	TGTGCCTGGAGTGTAAGGACGGGGGACACCGGGGAGCTGTTTTTT
NA	NA	TRBV18	TRBJ2-3	CASSPPRTRRADTQYF	TGTGCCAGCTCACCACCCCGGACTCGGAGGGCAGATACGCAGTATTTT
TRBD1	NA	TRBV4-1	TRBJ2-2	CASSRGQGANTGELFF	TGCGCCAGCAGCCGAGGACAGGGGGCGAACACCGGGGAGCTGTTTTTT
NA	NA	TRBV12-3/TRBV12-4	TRBJ1-5	CASRVGRDQPQHF	TGTGCCAGCAGGGTAGGAAGGGATCAGCCCCAGCATTTT
NA	NA	TRBV11-3	TRBJ1-6	CASSFTLNSPLHF	TGTGCCAGCAGCTTCACACTCAATTCACCCCTCCACTTT
TRBD2	NA	TRBV7-2	TRBJ2-5	CASSLWVAGGTSSQYF	TGTGCCAGCAGCTTATGGGTAGCGGGGGGAACTAGTTCCCAGTACTTC
NA	NA	TRBV5-5	TRBJ2-5	CASSPLRGYQETQYF	TGTGCCAGCAGCCCCTTGAGGGGTTACCAAGAGACCCAGTACTTC
NA	NA	TRBV6-6	TRBJ2-2	CASSSQTNTGELFF	TGTGCCAGCAGTTCTCAGACAAACACCGGGGAGCTGTTTTTT
NA	NA	TRBV20-1	TRBJ2-2	CSARLAGELFF	TGCAGTGCTAGACTCGCCGGGGAGCTGTTTTTT
NA	NA	TRBV2	TRBJ2-1	CASNSRGSYNEQFF	TGTGCCAGCAATAGCCGTGGCTCCTACAATGAGCAGTTCTTC